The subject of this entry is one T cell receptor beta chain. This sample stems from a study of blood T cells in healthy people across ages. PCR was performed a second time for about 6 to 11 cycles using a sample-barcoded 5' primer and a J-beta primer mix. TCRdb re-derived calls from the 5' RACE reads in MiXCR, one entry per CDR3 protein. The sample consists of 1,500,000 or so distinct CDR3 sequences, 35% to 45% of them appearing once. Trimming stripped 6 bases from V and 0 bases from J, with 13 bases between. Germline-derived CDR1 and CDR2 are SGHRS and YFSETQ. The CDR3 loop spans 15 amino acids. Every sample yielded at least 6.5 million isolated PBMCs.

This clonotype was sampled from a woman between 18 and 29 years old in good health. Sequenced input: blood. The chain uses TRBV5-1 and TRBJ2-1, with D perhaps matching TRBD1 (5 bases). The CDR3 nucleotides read TGCGCCAGCACCCTCTCGACAGACTCCTACAATGAGCAGTTCTTC. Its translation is CASTLSTDSYNEQFF.